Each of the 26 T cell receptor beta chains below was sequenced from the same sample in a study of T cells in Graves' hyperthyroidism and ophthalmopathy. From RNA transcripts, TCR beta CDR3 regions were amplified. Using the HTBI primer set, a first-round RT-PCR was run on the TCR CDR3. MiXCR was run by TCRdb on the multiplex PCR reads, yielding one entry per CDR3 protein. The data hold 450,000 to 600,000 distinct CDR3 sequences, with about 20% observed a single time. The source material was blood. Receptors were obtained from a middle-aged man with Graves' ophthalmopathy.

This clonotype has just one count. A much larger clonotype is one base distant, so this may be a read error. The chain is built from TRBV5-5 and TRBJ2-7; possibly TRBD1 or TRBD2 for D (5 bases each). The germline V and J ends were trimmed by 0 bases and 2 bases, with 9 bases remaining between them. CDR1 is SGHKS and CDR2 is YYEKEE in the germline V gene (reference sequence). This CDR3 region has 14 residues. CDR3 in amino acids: CASSLGWGTYEQYF. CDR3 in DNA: TGTGCCAGCAGCTTGGGTTGGGGGACCTACGAGCAGTACTTC.

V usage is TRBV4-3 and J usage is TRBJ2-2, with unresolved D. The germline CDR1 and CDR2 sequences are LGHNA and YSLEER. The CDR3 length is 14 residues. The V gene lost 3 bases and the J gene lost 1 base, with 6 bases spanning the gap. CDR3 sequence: CASSHGVNTGELFF. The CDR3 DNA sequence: TGCGCCAGCAGCCATGGGGTGAACACCGGGGAGCTGTTTTTT.

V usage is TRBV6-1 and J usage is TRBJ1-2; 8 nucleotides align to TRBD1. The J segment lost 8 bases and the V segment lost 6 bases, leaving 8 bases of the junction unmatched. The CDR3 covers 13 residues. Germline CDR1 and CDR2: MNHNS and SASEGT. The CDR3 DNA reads TGTGCCAGCAGCCCATTGACAGGGGAAGGCTACACCTTC. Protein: CASSPLTGEGYTF.

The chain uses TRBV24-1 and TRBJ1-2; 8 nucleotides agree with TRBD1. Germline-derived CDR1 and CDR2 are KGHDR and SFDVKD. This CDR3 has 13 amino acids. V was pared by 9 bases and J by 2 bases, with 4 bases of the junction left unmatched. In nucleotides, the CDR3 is TGTGCCACCGAGGACAGGGAAAACTATGGCTACACCTTC. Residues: CATEDRENYGYTF.

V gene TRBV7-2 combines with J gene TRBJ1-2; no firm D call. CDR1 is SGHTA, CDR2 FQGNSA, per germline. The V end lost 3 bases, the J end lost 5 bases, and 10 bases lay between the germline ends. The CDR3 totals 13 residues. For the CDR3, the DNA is TGTGCCAGCAGCTTGATTGGGCGATATGGCTACACCTTC. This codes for CASSLIGRYGYTF.

As DNA, the CDR3 is TGCAGCGTCATATGGGGGCAGGAAGCTTTCTTT. Translated: CSVIWGQEAFF. This rearrangement joins TRBV29-1 to TRBJ1-1, with D maybe TRBD1 (6 bases). V lost 6 bases and J 8 bases, leaving 13 bases between the germline ends. The length of the CDR3 is 11 residues. Germline CDR1 and CDR2: SQVTM and ANQGSEA.

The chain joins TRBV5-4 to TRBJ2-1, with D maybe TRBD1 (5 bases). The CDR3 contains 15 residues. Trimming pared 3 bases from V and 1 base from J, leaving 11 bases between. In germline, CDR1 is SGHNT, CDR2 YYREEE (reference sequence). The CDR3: CASSSRQRSYNEQFF. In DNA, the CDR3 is TGTGCCAGCAGCTCCAGACAGAGATCCTACAATGAGCAGTTCTTC.

CDR3 residues: CATSLRRGSTEAFF. The CDR3 DNA sequence: TGTGCCACCAGCCTTAGGCGGGGGAGCACTGAAGCTTTCTTT. The chain carries TRBV15 and TRBJ1-1, with D possibly TRBD1 on 5 matching bases. The germline CDR1 and CDR2 sequences are LNHNV and YYDKDF (reference sequence). The CDR3 is made up of 14 amino acids. V was shortened by 5 bases and J by 4 bases, with 14 bases between the two germline ends.

CDR3 DNA sequence: TGTGCCAGTAGATTCCCGGGGGACACTGAAGCTTTCTTT. This codes for CASRFPGDTEAFF. The chain carries TRBV19 and TRBJ1-1; D might be TRBD1 (5 bases). This CDR3 has 13 amino acids. Trimming shortened V by 6 bases and J by 3 bases, and 11 bases separated the two germline ends. Germline V gene sequence: CDR1 LNHDA, CDR2 SQIVND (reference sequence).

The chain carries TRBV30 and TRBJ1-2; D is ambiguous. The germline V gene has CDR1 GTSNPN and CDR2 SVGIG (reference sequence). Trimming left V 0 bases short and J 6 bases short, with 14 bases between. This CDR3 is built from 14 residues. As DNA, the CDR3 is TGTGCCTGGAGTGTACATGGCGGAAGGGATGGCTACACCTTC. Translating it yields CAWSVHGGRDGYTF.

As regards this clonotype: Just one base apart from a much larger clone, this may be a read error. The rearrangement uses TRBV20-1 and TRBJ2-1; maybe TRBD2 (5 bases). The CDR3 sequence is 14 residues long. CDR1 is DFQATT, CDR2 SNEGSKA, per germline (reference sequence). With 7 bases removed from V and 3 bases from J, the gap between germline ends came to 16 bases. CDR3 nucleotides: TGCAGTGTCGAGGGATGGCCGGTCTACAATGAGCAGTTCTTC. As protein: CSVEGWPVYNEQFF.

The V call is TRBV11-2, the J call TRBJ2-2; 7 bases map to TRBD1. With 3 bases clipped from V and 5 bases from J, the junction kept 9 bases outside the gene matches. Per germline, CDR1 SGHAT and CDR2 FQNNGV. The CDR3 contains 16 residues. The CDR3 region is CASSFRQGGRTGELFF. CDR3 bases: TGTGCCAGCAGCTTTCGACAGGGCGGAAGGACCGGGGAGCTGTTTTTT.

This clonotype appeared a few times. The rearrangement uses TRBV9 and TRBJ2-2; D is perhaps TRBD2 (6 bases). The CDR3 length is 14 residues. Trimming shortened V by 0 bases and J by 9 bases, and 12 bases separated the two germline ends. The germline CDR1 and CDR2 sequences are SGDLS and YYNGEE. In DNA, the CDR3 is TGTGCCAGCAGCGTAGATACTAGCAGTCGGGAGCTGTTTTTT. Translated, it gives CASSVDTSSRELFF.

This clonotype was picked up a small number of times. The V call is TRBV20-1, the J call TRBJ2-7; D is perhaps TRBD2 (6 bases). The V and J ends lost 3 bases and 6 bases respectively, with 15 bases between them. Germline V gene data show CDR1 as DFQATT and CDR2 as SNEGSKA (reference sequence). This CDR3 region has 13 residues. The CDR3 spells CSARVLAGREQYF. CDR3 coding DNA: TGCAGTGCTAGGGTTCTTGCGGGGCGCGAGCAGTACTTC.

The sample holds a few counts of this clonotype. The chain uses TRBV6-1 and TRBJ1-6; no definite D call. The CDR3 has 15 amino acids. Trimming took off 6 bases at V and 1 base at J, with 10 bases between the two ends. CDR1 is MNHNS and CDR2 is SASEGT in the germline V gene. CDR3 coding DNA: TGTGCCAGCAGAGCAAGCGGATCCTATAATTCACCCCTCCACTTT. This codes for CASRASGSYNSPLHF.

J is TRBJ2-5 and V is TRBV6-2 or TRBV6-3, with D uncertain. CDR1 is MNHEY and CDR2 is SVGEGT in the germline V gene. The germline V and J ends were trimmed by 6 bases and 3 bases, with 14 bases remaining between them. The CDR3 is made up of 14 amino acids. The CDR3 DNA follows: TGTGCCAGCAGCATGACGTTACGAGAAGAGACCCAGTACTTC. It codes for CASSMTLREETQYF.

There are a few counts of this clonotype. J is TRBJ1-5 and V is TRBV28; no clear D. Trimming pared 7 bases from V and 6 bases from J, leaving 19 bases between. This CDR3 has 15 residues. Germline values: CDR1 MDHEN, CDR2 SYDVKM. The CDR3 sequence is CASTRSQIGIQPQHF. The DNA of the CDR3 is TGTGCCAGCACCAGGAGTCAGATCGGTATTCAGCCCCAGCATTTT.

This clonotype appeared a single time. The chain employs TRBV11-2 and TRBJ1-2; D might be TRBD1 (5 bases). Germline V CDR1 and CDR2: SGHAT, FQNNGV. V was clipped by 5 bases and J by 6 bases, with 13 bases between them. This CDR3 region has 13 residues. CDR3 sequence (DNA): TGTGCCAGCAGCGATGACAGTTTCGATGGCTACACCTTC. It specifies CASSDDSFDGYTF.

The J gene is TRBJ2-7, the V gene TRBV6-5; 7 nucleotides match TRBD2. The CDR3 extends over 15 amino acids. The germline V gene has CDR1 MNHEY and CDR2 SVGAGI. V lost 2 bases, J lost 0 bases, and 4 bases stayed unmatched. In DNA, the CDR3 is TGTGCCAGCAGTTACAGGTGGGACTACTCCTACGAGCAGTACTTC. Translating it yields CASSYRWDYSYEQYF.

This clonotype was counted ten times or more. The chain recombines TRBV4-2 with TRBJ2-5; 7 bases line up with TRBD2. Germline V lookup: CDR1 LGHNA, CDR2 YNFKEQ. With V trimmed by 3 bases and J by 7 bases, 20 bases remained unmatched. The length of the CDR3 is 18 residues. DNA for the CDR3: TGTGCCAGCAGCCACCAGCAGGGCGGGGGAGACCTCCGGGGGACCCAGTACTTC. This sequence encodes CASSHQQGGGDLRGTQYF.

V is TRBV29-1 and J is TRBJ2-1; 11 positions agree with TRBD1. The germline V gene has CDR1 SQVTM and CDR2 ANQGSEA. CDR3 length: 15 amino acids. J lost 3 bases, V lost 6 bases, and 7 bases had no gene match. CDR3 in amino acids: CSVLPDRGHYNEQFF. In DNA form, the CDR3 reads TGCAGCGTACTACCGGACAGGGGGCACTACAATGAGCAGTTCTTC.

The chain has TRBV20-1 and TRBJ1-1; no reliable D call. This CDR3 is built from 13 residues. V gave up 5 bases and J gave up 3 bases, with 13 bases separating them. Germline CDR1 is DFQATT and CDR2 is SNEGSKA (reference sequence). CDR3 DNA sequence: TGCAGTGCTGACGGACTGAGTGACACTGAAGCTTTCTTT. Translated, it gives CSADGLSDTEAFF.

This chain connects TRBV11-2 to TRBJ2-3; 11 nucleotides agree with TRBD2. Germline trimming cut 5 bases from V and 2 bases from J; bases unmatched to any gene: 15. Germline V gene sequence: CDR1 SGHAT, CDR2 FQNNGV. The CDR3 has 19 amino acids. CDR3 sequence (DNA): TGTGCCAGCAGCGCCCCCCGATCGTCTAGCGGGGGGCCCACAGATACGCAGTATTTT. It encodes CASSAPRSSSGGPTDTQYF.

The CDR3 nucleotides read TGTGCCACTAGCGGCTACAATGAGCAGTTCTTC. Amino acid sequence: CATSGYNEQFF. The chain links TRBV7-8 to TRBJ2-1; TRBD2 agrees at 7 bases. CDR1 SGHVS and CDR2 FQNEAQ come from the germline V gene. With V trimmed by 10 bases and J by 3 bases, 0 bases remained unmatched. The CDR3 is made up of 11 amino acids. Full variable domain (remainder filled in from reference TRBV7-8 and TRBJ2-1): GAGVSQSPRYKVAKRGQDVALRCDPISGHVSLFWYQQALGQGPEFLTYFQNEAQLDKSGLPSDRFFAERPEGSVSTLKIQRTQQEDSAVYLCATSGYNEQFFGPGTRLTVL.

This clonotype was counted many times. The CDR3 reads CASRYDSYYWQYF. CDR3 DNA: TGTGCCAGCAGATACGACAGTTATTACTGGCAGTACTTC. V gene TRBV6-2 or TRBV6-3 combines with J gene TRBJ2-7, with a tentative D call TRBD1 (5 bases). Trimming shortened V by 6 bases and J by 9 bases, and 18 bases separated the two germline ends. The CDR3 totals 13 residues. Germline V gives CDR1 MNHEY, CDR2 SVGEGT.

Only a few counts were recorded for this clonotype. DNA of the CDR3: TGTGCCAGCAGTAATAATTACCGGGACAGCGAGAGCAATCAGCCCCAGCATTTT. Its protein product is CASSNNYRDSESNQPQHF. V is TRBV28 and J is TRBJ1-5, with 7 bases fitting TRBD1. Germline V lookup: CDR1 MDHEN, CDR2 SYDVKM. V gave up 5 bases and J gave up 1 base; unmatched junction bases: 14. There are 18 residues in the CDR3.